This TCR beta chain was observed in a study of blood T cell repertoires in COVID-19. This CDR3 region has 14 residues. V was trimmed by 1 base and J by 7 bases, leaving 11 bases between them. CDR1 is SNHLY and CDR2 is FYNNEI in the germline V gene. This clone was seen only a few times. In the original processing: From reference gene primer amplification, estimates of nucleated cell counts were derived. The repertoire was sequenced with immunoSEQ multiplex PCR; TCRdb's copy has only in-frame clones and lacks some. Clone size and V and J calls were adopted from that table, with D and trimming inferred from the DNA. The sample yields about 130,000 clones, around 88% seen once. Cohort placement rested on clinical history that participants reported themselves.

Sequenced: PBMCs or T cells enriched from blood (not recorded which). The chain links TRBV2 to TRBJ1-5, with D perhaps TRBD1 (5 bases). This TCR derives from a woman aged 45 to 65 who had recovered from COVID-19. The CDR3, as DNA: TGTGCCAGCAGTGAAGGGCAGGGTAGACAGCCCCAGCATTTT. Translating gives CASSEGQGRQPQHF.